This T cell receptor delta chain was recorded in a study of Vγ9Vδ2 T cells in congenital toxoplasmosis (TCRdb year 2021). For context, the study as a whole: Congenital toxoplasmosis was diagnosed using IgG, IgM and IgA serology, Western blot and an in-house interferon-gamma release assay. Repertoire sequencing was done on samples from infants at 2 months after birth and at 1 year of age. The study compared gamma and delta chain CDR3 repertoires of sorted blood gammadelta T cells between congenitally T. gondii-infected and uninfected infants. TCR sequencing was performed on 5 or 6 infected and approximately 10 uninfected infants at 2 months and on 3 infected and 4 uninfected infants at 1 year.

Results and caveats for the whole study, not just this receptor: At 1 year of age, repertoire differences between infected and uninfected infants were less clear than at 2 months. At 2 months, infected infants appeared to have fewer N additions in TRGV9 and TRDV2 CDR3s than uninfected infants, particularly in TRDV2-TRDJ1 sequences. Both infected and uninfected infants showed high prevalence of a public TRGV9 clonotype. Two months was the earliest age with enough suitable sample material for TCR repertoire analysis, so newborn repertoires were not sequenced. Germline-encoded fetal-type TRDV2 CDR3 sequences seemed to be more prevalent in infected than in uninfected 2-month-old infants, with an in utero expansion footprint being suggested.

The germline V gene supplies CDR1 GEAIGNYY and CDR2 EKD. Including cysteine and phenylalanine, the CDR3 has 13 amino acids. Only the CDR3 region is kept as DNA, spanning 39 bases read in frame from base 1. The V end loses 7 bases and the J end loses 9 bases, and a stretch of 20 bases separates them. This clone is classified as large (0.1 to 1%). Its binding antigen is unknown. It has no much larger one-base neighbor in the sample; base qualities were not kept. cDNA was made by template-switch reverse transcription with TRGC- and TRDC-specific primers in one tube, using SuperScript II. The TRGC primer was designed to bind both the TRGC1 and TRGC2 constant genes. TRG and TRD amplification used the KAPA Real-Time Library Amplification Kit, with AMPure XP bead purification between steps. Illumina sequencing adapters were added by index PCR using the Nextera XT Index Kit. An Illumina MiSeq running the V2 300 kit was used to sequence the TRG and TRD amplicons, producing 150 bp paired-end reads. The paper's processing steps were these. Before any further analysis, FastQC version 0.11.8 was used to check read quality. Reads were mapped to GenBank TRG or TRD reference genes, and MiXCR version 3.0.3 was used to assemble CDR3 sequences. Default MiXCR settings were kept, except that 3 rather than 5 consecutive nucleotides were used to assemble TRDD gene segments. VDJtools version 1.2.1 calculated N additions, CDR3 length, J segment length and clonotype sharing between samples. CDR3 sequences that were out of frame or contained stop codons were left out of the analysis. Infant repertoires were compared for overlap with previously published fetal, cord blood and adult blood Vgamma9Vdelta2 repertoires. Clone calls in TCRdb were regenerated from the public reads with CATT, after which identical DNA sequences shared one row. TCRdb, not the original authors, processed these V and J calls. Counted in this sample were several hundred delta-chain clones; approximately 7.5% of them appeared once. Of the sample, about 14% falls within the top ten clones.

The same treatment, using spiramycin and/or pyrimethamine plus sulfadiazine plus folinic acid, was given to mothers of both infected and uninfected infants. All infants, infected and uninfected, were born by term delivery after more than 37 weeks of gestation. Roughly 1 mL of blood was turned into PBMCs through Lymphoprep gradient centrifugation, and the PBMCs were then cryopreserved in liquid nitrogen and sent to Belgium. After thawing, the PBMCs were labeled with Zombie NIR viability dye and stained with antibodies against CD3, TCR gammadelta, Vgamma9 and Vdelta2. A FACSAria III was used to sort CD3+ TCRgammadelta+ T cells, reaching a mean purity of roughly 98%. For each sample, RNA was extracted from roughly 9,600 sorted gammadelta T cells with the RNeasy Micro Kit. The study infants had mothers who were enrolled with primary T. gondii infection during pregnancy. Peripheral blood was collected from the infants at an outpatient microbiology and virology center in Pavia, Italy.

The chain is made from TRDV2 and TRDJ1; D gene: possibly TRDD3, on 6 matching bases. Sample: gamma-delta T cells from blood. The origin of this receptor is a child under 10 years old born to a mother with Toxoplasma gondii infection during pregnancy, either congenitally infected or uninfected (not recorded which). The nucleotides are TGTGCCTGCCGGGACCGAGATACGCAGCAACTCATCTTT. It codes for CACRDRDTQQLIF.